The 21 T cell receptor beta chains presented below share a single source sample, sequenced in a study of T-cell reconstitution after alpha-beta-depleted transplantation in children. Unique molecular identifiers were incorporated into the prepared TCRbeta library. TCRdb used MiXCR to reprocess the PCR reads, holding one entry per CDR3 protein. The profile shows 150,000 to 200,000 distinct CDR3 sequences, 13% to 15% of them singletons. The specimen was PBMCs from the stem cell graft donor, collected from the stem cell graft. The receptors shown here come from a human donor who donated a stem cell graft to a child with acute lymphoblastic leukemia.

This clonotype was detected many times. V is TRBV5-1 and J is TRBJ2-2, with D tentatively TRBD1 (6 bases). CDR1 and CDR2 from the germline V gene are SGHRS and YFSETQ. This CDR3 has 15 residues. Trimming removed 1 base at V and 5 bases at J, with 12 bases between. The chain's CDR3 is CASSLTQGGTGELFF. The CDR3 region has the DNA TGCGCCAGCAGCTTGACACAGGGTGGGACCGGGGAGCTGTTTTTT. Variable domain in full (rest from reference TRBV5-1 and TRBJ2-2): KAGVTQTPRYLIKTRGQQVTLSCSPISGHRSVSWYQQTPGQGLQFLFEYFSETQRNKGNFPGRFSGRQFSNSRSEMNVSTLELGDSALYLCASSLTQGGTGELFFGEGSRLTVL.

This clonotype is a singleton in its sample. This may be a read error, as it is one base from a much larger clone. CDR3 sequence (DNA): TGCAGTGCTGGGAATGGGGTAGCCAAAAACAGTCAGTACTTC. It translates to CSAGNGVAKNSQYF. This sequence joins TRBV20-1 and TRBJ2-4; D gene uncertain. The CDR3 spans 14 residues. Germline V gives CDR1 DFQATT, CDR2 SNEGSKA (reference sequence).

The sample holds many counts of this clonotype. This chain joins TRBV7-2 and TRBJ2-7; D is unclear. The CDR3 consists of 14 residues. Trimming cost V 4 bases and J 0 bases, with 10 bases left between them. The germline V gene encodes CDR1 SGHTA and CDR2 FQGNSA. The CDR3 DNA sequence: TGTGCCAGCAGCTCTAACCGGGCCTCCTACGAGCAGTACTTC. Its protein product is CASSSNRASYEQYF. Filled out from reference TRBV7-2 and TRBJ2-7, the complete variable domain reads GAGVSQSPSNKVTEKGKDVELRCDPISGHTALYWYRQSLGQGLEFLIYFQGNSAPDKSGLPSDRFSAERTGGSVSTLTIQRTQQEDSAVYLCASSSNRASYEQYFGPGTRLTVT.

This clonotype has at least ten counts. The chain links TRBV10-3 to TRBJ2-1; 12 nucleotides line up with TRBD2. The V and J ends lost 2 bases and 9 bases, in that order; junction bases with no gene match: 8. This CDR3 spans 16 amino acids. The germline V gene has CDR1 ENHRY and CDR2 SYGVKD. CDR3 protein: CAISEPTSGRYPEQFF. The CDR3 coding sequence is TGTGCCATCAGTGAGCCGACTAGCGGGAGATATCCTGAGCAGTTCTTC.

This clonotype has at least ten counts. The V gene is TRBV5-6, the J gene TRBJ1-2; TRBD1 agrees at 10 bases. Losses at the gene ends were 4 bases for V and 9 bases for J; bases not matched to a gene: 3. CDR3 size: 12 residues. The germline CDR1 and CDR2 sequences are SGHDT and YYEEEE. The CDR3 region is CASSRDRGSYTF. In DNA, the CDR3 is TGTGCCAGCAGCCGGGACAGGGGTAGCTACACCTTC.

The V and J genes are TRBV20-1 and TRBJ2-1; 12 bases align to TRBD2. Germline V gene lookup returns CDR1 DFQATT and CDR2 SNEGSKA (reference sequence). This CDR3 region has 14 residues. The V and J ends lost 5 bases and 12 bases, in that order; junction bases with no gene match: 11. In DNA, the CDR3 is TGCAGTGCTTATCTTAAGACTAGCGGGAGCCCGCAGTTCTTC. Translating it yields CSAYLKTSGSPQFF.

This clonotype was observed at least ten times. The V gene is TRBV20-1, the J gene TRBJ1-5; no clear D gene. The CDR3 is 14 amino acids. V was cut by 1 base and J by 0 bases, with 7 bases left in between. The germline gives CDR1 DFQATT, CDR2 SNEGSKA (reference sequence). The CDR3 nucleotides read TGCAGTGCTAGAGCCGGGGTTAGCAATCAGCCCCAGCATTTT. Translating it yields CSARAGVSNQPQHF.

In this sample, this clonotype is medium-sized. The chain uses TRBV12-3 or TRBV12-4 and TRBJ1-5; TRBD1 matches 11 bases. Trimming at V came to 6 bases and at J to 4 bases, leaving 5 bases not matched to a gene. The CDR3 contains 15 residues. CDR3 nucleotide sequence: TGTGCCAGCAGCGGACAGGGGGCGAGGAATCAGCCCCAGCATTTT. Translation: CASSGQGARNQPQHF.

The table lists this clonotype with many counts. The gene calls are TRBV29-1 and TRBJ2-7; 9 bases are shared with TRBD2. The J segment lost 2 bases and the V segment lost 3 bases, leaving 8 bases of the junction unmatched. The CDR3 contains 15 residues. Germline V gene lookup returns CDR1 SQVTM and CDR2 ANQGSEA. CDR3 DNA: TGCAGCGTTGATTGGCGGGAGGGCCCTACCTACGAGCAGTACTTC. Protein sequence: CSVDWREGPTYEQYF.

There are many counts of this clonotype. The V gene is TRBV30, the J gene TRBJ2-7; perhaps TRBD2 as D (5 bases). The length of the CDR3 is 15 residues. Germline CDR1 GTSNPN, CDR2 SVGIG (reference sequence). Trimming left V 5 bases short and J 0 bases short, with 17 bases between. The chain's CDR3 is CAWAQHRGISYEQYF. Here the CDR3 DNA reads TGTGCCTGGGCTCAACATAGAGGGATCTCCTACGAGCAGTACTTC.

This clonotype was counted many times. The chain uses TRBV5-1 and TRBJ2-6, with D hard to call. The V end lost 1 base, the J end lost 4 bases, and 6 bases lay between the germline ends. The CDR3 extends over 14 amino acids. Germline values: CDR1 SGHRS, CDR2 YFSETQ. The CDR3 bases are TGCGCCAGCAGCTTGAGTCCGGGGGCCAACGTCCTGACTTTC. Translated, it gives CASSLSPGANVLTF.

This clonotype was seen a handful of times. The chain employs TRBV5-1 and TRBJ2-2, with 12 bases that match TRBD2. The ends lost 7 bases at V and 3 bases at J; junction bases unmatched: 7. Per germline, CDR1 SGHRS and CDR2 YFSETQ. This CDR3 is built from 16 residues. CDR3 region: CASARLAGADTGELFF. CDR3 sequence (DNA): TGCGCCAGCGCCAGACTAGCGGGAGCCGACACCGGGGAGCTGTTTTTT.

As concerns this clonotype: Mismatch with germline at one junction end may stem from a read error. V gene TRBV29-1 combines with J gene TRBJ2-3; D ambiguous. The germline gives CDR1 SQVTM, CDR2 ANQGSEA. This CDR3 spans 12 amino acids. This CDR3 is CSVGPSTDTQNF. The CDR3, as DNA: TGCAGCGTTGGGCCGAGCACAGATACGCAGAATTTT.

In this sample, this clonotype turned up many times. The CDR3, as DNA: TGTGCCAGCAGCTTAGGGGCAGGGGTAACTGAAGCTTTCTTT. It codes for CASSLGAGVTEAFF. The chain has TRBV11-2 and TRBJ1-1, with D tentatively TRBD1 (6 bases). Looked up from germline, CDR1 is SGHAT and CDR2 is FQNNGV. Trimming left V 1 base short and J 5 bases short, with 11 bases between. This CDR3 region has 14 residues. The entire variable domain, with the rest obtained from reference TRBV11-2 and TRBJ1-1, is as follows: EAGVAQSPRYKIIEKRQSVAFWCNPISGHATLYWYQQILGQGPKLLIQFQNNGVVDDSQLPKDRFSAERLKGVDSTLKIQPAKLEDSAVYLCASSLGAGVTEAFFGQGTRLTVV.

This clonotype was picked up many times. This rearrangement joins TRBV4-2 to TRBJ2-1; 7 positions match TRBD2. The junction had 11 bases not matched to a gene; V was cut back by 4 bases and J by 5 bases. Germline values: CDR1 LGHNA, CDR2 YNFKEQ. CDR3 length equals 16 residues. The CDR3 loop reads CASSPGPGGENNEQFF. In nucleotides, the CDR3 is TGTGCCAGCAGCCCCGGCCCGGGGGGAGAAAACAATGAGCAGTTCTTC.

This clonotype showed up many times. The chain combines TRBV29-1 with TRBJ1-4; the match to TRBD1 covers 8 bases. V dropped 6 bases and J dropped 6; count of bases not matched to a gene: 3. The CDR3 extends over 12 amino acids. Germline lookup yields CDR1 SQVTM and CDR2 ANQGSEA. The CDR3 protein is CSVMTGDEKLFF. CDR3 in DNA: TGCAGCGTCATGACAGGGGATGAAAAACTGTTTTTT.

At least ten counts were recorded for this clonotype. The chain couples TRBV5-1 to TRBJ2-2; D possibly corresponds to TRBD2 (7 bases). CDR1 is SGHRS, CDR2 YFSETQ, per germline. V lost 4 bases, J lost 3 bases, and 19 bases lay in between. The CDR3 is made up of 17 amino acids. Written as DNA, the CDR3 is TGCGCCAGCAGCCCTACCTTAAGGGGGAGGGACACCGGGGAGCTGTTTTTT. Translation: CASSPTLRGRDTGELFF.

This clonotype came up many times. V is TRBV20-1 and J is TRBJ2-7, with TRBD2 identical over 8 bases. V gave up 0 bases and J gave up 6 bases; unmatched junction bases: 10. Germline V gives CDR1 DFQATT, CDR2 SNEGSKA (reference sequence). The CDR3 has 15 amino acids. CDR3 in DNA: TGCAGTGCTAGAGATCGTCTTAGCGGGACTCGCGAGCAGTACTTC. This sequence encodes CSARDRLSGTREQYF.

This clonotype was seen ten or more times. The chain carries TRBV30 and TRBJ2-3; D ambiguous. V lost 0 bases and J lost 4, with 8 bases in between. Germline CDR1 reads GTSNPN; CDR2 reads SVGIG (reference sequence). The CDR3 spans 13 residues. The CDR3 sequence is CAWSVLEADTQYF. The CDR3 DNA sequence: TGTGCCTGGAGTGTACTGGAAGCAGATACGCAGTATTTT. Based on the CDR3 plus reference TRBV30 and TRBJ2-3, the full variable domain is SQTIHQWPATLVQPVGSPLSLECTVEGTSNPNLYWYRQAAGRGLQLLFYSVGIGQISSEVPQNLSASRPQDRQFILSSKKLLLSDSGFYLCAWSVLEADTQYFGPGTRLTVL.

This clonotype was counted at least ten times. The chain has TRBV5-1 and TRBJ1-1; TRBD1 matches 10 bases. V lost 5 bases and J lost 0; bases outside the gene matches: 4. Germline V gives CDR1 SGHRS, CDR2 YFSETQ. This CDR3 region has 15 residues. CDR3 loop: CASRGQGLMNTEAFF. The CDR3 DNA follows: TGCGCCAGCAGGGGACAGGGGTTGATGAACACTGAAGCTTTCTTT. Looking up the rest from reference TRBV5-1 and TRBJ1-1 gives the full variable domain: KAGVTQTPRYLIKTRGQQVTLSCSPISGHRSVSWYQQTPGQGLQFLFEYFSETQRNKGNFPGRFSGRQFSNSRSEMNVSTLELGDSALYLCASRGQGLMNTEAFFGQGTRLTVV.

V and J are TRBV10-3 and TRBJ2-7; 9 bases match TRBD1. Germline assignment: CDR1 ENHRY and CDR2 SYGVKD. Germline trimming cut 5 bases from V and 4 bases from J; bases unmatched to any gene: 12. The CDR3 has 16 residues. CDR3 nucleotide sequence: TGTGCCATCAGTCAATTCGCGACAGGGGGTGGGTACGAGCAGTACTTC. This translates into CAISQFATGGGYEQYF.